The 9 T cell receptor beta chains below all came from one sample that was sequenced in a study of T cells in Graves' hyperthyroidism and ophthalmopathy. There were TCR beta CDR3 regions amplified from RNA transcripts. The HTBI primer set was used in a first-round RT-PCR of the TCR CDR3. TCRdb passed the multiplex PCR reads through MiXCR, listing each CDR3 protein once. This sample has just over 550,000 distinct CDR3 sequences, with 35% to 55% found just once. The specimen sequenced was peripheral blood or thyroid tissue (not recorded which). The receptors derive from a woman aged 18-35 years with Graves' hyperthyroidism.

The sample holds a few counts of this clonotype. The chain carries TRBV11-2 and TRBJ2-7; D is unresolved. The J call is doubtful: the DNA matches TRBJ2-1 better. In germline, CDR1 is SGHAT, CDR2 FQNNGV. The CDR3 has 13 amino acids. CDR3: CASSLGLYNEQFF. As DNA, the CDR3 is TGTGCCAGCAGCCTGGGTCTCTACAATGAGCAGTTCTTC.

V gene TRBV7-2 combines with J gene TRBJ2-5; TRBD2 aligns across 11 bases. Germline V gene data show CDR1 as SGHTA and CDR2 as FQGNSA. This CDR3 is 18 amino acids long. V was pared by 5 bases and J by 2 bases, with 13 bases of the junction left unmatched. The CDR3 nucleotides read TGTGCCAGCAGCCTACTGACTAGCGGGAAGAAAACTCAAGAGACCCAGTACTTC. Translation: CASSLLTSGKKTQETQYF. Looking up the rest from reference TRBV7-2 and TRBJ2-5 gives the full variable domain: GAGVSQSPSNKVTEKGKDVELRCDPISGHTALYWYRQSLGQGLEFLIYFQGNSAPDKSGLPSDRFSAERTGGSVSTLTIQRTQQEDSAVYLCASSLLTSGKKTQETQYFGPGTRLLVL.

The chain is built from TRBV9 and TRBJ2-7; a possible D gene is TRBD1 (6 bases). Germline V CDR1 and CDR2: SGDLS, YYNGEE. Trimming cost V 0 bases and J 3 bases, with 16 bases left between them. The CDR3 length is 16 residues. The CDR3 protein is CASSVGVDRRHYEQYF. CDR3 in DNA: TGTGCCAGCAGCGTAGGGGTTGACAGGAGGCACTACGAGCAGTACTTC.

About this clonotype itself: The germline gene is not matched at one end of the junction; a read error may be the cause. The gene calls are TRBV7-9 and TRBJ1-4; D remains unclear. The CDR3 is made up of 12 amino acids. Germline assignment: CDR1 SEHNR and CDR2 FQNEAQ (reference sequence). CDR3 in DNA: TGTGCCAGCAGCTCGATCGAGGGTAACCCTACTTTT. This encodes CASSSIEGNPTF.

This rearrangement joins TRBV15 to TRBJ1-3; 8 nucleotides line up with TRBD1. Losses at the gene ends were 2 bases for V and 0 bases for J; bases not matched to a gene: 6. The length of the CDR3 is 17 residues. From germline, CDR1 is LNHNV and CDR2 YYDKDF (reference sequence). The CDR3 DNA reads TGTGCCACCAGCAGACCGGGACAGGCGATCTCTGGAAACACCATATATTTT. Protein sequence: CATSRPGQAISGNTIYF. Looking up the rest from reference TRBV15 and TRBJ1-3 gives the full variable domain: DAMVIQNPRYQVTQFGKPVTLSCSQTLNHNVMYWYQQKSSQAPKLLFHYYDKDFNNEADTPDNFQSRRPNTSFCFLDIRSPGLGDTAMYLCATSRPGQAISGNTIYFGEGSWLTVV.

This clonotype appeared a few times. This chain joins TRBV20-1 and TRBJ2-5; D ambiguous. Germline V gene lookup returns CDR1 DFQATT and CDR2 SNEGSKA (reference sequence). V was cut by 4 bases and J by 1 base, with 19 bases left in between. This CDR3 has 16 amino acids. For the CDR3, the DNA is TGCAGTGCTACCTTAGCCTCGTGGAGTGCCCAAGAGACCCAGTACTTC. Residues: CSATLASWSAQETQYF.

CDR3 sequence reads: CSAIPMRQGVYGYTF. The CDR3 DNA sequence: TGCAGTGCTATCCCGATGCGGCAGGGAGTCTATGGCTACACCTTC. V usage is TRBV20-1 and J usage is TRBJ1-2; perhaps TRBD1 as D (5 bases). The CDR3 runs to 15 residues. Germline V gene data show CDR1 as DFQATT and CDR2 as SNEGSKA (reference sequence). V dropped 4 bases and J dropped 4 bases, with 19 bases sitting between them.

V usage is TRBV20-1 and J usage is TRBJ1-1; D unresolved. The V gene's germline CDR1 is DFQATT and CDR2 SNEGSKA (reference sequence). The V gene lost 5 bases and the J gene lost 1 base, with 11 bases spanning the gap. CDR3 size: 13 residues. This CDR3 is CSAPRSANTEAFF. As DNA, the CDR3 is TGCAGTGCTCCCCGGTCGGCGAACACTGAAGCTTTCTTT.

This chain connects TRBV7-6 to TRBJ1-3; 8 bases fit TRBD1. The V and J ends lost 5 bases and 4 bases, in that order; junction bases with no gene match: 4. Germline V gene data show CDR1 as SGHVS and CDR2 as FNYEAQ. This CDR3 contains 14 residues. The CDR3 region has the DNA TGTGCCAGCAGCGTATCAGGGGGCGGAAACACCATATATTTT. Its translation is CASSVSGGGNTIYF.